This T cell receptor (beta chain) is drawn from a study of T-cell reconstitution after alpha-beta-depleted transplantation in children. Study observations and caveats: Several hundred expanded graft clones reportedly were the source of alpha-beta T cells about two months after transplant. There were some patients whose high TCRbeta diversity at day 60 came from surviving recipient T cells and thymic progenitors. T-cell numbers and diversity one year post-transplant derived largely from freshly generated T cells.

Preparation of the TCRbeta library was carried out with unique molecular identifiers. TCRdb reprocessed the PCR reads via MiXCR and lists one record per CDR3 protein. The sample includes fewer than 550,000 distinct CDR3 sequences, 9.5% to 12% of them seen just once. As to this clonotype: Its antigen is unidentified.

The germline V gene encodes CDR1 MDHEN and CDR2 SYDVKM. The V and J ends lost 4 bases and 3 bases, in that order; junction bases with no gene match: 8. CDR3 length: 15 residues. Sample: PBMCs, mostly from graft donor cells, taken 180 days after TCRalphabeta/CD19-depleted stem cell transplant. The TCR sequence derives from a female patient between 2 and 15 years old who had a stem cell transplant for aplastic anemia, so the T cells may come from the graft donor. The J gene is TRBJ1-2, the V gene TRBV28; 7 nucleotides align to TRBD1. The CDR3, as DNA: TGTGCCAGCAGTTCCGCTCGCAGGGGGGACTATGGCTACACCTTC. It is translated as CASSSARRGDYGYTF.